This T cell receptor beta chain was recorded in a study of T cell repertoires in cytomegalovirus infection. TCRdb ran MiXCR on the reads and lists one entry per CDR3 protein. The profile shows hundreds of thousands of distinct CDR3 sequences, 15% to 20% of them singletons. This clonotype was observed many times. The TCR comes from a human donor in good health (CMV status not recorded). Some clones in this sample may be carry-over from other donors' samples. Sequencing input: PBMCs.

Here the CDR3 reads CSVADSLSTDTQYF. The CDR3 DNA reads TGCAGCGTTGCTGACAGCTTATCCACAGATACGCAGTATTTT. The rearrangement joins TRBV29-1 to TRBJ2-3; perhaps TRBD1 as D (5 bases). The CDR3 is 14 residues long. Trimming removed 4 bases from V and 2 bases from J, with 13 bases in between. CDR1 and CDR2 from the germline V gene are SQVTM and ANQGSEA.